What follows describes a single T cell receptor beta chain. Its antigen is currently unknown. The data derive from a study of Graves' ophthalmopathy and Graves' hyperthyroidism. General study findings and limits: It was with 70.59% sensitivity and 72.22% specificity that the model predicted ophthalmopathy progression.

Trimming pared 4 bases from V and 6 bases from J, leaving 0 bases between. Germline CDR1 is ENHRY and CDR2 is SYGVKD. The CDR3 is made up of 9 amino acids. RNA transcripts were the source from which TCR beta CDR3 regions were amplified. The library came from an HTBI-primed first-round RT-PCR and a second-round multiplex PCR. TCRdb reanalysed the multiplex PCR reads using MiXCR and keeps one entry per CDR3 protein. The table lists approximately 640,000 distinct CDR3 sequences, about 38% of them singletons. This chain joins TRBV10-3 and TRBJ1-1; D unclear. The specimen was peripheral blood. The TCR was taken from an adult man with Graves' ophthalmopathy. Here the CDR3 DNA reads TGTGCCATCAGTGCTGAAGCTTTCTTT. It yields the protein CAISAEAFF.